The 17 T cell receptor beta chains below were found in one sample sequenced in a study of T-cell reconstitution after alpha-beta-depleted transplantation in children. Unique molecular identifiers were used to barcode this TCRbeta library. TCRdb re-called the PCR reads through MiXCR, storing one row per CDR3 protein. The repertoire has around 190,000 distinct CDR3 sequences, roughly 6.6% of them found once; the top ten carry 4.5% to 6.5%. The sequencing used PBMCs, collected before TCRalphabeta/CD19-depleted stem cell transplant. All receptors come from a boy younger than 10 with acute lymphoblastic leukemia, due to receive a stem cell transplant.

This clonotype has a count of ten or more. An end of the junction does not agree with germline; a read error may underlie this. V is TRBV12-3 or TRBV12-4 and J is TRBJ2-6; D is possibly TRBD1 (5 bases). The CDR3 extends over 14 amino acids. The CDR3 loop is CASRLSSGANVLTF. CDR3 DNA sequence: TGTGCCAGCAGACTTAGCTCTGGGGCCAACGTCCTGACCTTC.

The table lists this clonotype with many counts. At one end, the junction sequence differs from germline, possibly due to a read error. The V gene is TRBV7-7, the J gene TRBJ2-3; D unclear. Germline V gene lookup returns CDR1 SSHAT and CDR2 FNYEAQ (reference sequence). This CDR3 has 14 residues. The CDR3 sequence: CASSLTLLTDTQYF. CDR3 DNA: TGTGCTAGCAGCTTAACCCTTCTCACAGATACGCAGTATTTT.

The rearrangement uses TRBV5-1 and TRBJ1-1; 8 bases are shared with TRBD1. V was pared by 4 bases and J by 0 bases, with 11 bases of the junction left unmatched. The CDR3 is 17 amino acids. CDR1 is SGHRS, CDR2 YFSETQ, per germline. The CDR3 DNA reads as TGCGCCAGCAGCAGCGGACAGGGCGGGGGTATGAACACTGAAGCTTTCTTT. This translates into CASSSGQGGGMNTEAFF.

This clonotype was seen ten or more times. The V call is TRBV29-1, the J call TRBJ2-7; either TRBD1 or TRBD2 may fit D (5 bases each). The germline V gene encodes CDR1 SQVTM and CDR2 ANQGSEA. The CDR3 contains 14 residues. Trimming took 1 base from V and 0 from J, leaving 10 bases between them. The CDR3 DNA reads TGCAGCGTTGAAGTCGGGACCTCCTCCTACGAGCAGTACTTC. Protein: CSVEVGTSSYEQYF.

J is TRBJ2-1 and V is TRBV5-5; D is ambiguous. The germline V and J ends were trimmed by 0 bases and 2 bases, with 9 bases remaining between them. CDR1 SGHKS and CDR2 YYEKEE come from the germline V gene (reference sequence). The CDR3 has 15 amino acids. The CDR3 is CASSLVSSTYNEQFF. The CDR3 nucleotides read TGTGCCAGCAGCTTGGTTAGCTCGACCTACAATGAGCAGTTCTTC.

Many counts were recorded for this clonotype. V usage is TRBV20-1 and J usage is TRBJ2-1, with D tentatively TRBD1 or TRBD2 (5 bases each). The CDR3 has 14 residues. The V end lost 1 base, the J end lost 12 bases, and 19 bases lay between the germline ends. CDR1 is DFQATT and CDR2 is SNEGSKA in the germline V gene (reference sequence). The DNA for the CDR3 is TGCAGTGCTAGAGTTCAAATTATCCGGGACCCGCAGTTCTTC. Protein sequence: CSARVQIIRDPQFF.

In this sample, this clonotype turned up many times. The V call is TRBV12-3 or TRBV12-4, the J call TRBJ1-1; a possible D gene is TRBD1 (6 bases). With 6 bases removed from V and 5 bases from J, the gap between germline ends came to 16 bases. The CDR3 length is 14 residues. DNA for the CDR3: TGTGCCAGCAGCCCTTTCGGGCAGGGGACTGAAGCTTTCTTT. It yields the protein CASSPFGQGTEAFF.

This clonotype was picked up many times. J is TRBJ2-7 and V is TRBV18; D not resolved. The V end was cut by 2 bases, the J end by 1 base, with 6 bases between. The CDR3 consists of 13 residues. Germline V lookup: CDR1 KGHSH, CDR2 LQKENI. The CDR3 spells CASSPGLSYEQYF. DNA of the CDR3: TGTGCCAGCTCACCAGGGTTGTCCTACGAGCAGTACTTC.

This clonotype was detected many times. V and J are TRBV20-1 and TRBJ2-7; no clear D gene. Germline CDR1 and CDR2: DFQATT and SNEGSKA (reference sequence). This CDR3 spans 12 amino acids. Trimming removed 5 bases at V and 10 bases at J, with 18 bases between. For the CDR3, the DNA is TGCAGTGCTTTTACGGACCGAAGGGAACAGTACTTC. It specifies CSAFTDRREQYF.

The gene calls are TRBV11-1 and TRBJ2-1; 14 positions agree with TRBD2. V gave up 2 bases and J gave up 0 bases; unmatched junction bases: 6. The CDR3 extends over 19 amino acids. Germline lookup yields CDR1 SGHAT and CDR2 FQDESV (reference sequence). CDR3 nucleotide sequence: TGTGCCAGCAGCTTAATCGGGACTAGCGGGGGCCTCTCCTACAATGAGCAGTTCTTC. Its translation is CASSLIGTSGGLSYNEQFF.

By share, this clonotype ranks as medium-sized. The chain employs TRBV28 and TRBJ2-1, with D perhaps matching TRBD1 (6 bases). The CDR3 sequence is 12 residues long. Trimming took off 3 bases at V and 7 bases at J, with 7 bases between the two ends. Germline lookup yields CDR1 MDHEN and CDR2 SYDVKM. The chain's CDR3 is CASSFTGNEQFF. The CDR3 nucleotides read TGTGCCAGCAGTTTTACAGGGAATGAGCAGTTCTTC.

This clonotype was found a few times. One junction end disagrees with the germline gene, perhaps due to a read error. The CDR3 DNA sequence: TGTGCCAGCAGCAAGACTAGCGGGGGGGTCGAGCACTACTTC. Its translation: CASSKTSGGVEHYF. The V call is TRBV5-4, the J call TRBJ2-7; 14 bases are a match to TRBD2. There are 14 residues in the CDR3. Germline values: CDR1 SGHNT, CDR2 YYREEE (reference sequence).

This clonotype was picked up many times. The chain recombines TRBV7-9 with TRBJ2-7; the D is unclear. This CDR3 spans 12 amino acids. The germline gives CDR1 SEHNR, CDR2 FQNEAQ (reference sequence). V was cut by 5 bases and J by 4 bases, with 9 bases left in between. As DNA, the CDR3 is TGTGCCAGCAGCCAAGTGAGTTACGAGCAGTACTTC. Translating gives CASSQVSYEQYF.

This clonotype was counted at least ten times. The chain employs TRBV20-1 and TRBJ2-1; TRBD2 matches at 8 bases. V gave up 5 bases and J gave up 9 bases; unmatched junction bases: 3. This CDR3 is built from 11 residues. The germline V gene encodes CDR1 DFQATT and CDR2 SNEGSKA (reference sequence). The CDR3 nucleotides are TGCAGTGCTCGTAGCGGGATTGAGCAGTTCTTC. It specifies CSARSGIEQFF.

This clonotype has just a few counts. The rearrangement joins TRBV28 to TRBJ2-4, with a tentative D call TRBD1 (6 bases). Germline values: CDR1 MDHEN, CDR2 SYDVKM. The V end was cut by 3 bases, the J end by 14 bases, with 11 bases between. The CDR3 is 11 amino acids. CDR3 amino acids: CASSLDRTEYF. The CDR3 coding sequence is TGTGCCAGCAGTTTGGACAGAACGGAGTACTTC.

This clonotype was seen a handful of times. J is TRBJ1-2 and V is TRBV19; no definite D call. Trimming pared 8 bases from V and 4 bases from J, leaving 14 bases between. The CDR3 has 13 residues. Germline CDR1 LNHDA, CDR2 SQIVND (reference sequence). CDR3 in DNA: TGTGCCAGTTCGACGGAGATATTCTATGGCTACACCTTC. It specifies CASSTEIFYGYTF.

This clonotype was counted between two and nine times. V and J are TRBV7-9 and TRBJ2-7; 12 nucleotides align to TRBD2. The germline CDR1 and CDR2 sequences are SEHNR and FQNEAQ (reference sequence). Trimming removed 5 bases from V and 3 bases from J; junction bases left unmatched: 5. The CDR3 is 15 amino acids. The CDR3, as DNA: TGTGCCAGCAGCGGGGGACTAGCGGGCATCTACGAGCAGTACTTC. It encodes CASSGGLAGIYEQYF. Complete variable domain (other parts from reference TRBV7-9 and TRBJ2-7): DTGVSQNPRHKITKRGQNVTFRCDPISEHNRLYWYRQTLGQGPEFLTYFQNEAQLEKSRLLSDRFSAERPKGSFSTLEIQRTEQGDSAMYLCASSGGLAGIYEQYFGPGTRLTVT.